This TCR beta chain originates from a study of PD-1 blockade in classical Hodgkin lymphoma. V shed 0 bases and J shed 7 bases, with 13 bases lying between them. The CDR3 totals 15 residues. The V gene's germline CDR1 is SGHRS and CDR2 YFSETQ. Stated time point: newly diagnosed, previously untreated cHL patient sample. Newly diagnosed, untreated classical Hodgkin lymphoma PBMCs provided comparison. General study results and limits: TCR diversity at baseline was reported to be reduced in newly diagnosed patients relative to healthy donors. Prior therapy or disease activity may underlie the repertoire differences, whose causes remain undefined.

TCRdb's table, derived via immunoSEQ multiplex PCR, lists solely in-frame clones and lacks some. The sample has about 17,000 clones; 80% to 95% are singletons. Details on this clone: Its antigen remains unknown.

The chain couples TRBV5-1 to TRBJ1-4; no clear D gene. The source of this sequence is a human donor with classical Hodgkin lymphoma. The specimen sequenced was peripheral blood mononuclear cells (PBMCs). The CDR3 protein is CASSLDVGVGEKLFF. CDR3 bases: TGCGCCAGCAGCTTGGATGTTGGGGTGGGTGAAAAACTGTTTTTT.